This paragraph reports one TCR beta chain. The sample comes from a study of OX40 agonist ivuxolimab in advanced cancers. The data were produced by immunoSEQ multiplex PCR, yet TCRdb's version contains in-frame clones alone and is incomplete. This repertoire shows about 35,000 clones, around 80% found once; its top ten account for 20% to 25%. Germline V gene lookup returns CDR1 SGHRS and CDR2 YFSETQ. V lost 4 bases to trimming and J lost 1 base, with 8 bases between them. There are 13 residues in the CDR3. The J gene is TRBJ1-1, the V gene TRBV5-1; possibly TRBD1 for D (6 bases). Source: CD4+ or CD8+ T cells sorted from blood, taken in a trial of the OX40 agonist ivuxolimab. This TCR came from an adult with an advanced solid tumor such as melanoma, head and neck, liver or kidney cancer. CDR3 sequence: CASSGRGNTEAFF. The CDR3 bases are TGCGCCAGCAGCGGCAGGGGGAACACTGAAGCTTTCTTT.